This T cell receptor (beta chain) was identified during a study of CD8+ T cells in alopecia areata. Study-wide results and limits: Tissue-resident alphabeta T cells belonging to normal skin likewise get sequenced within scalp specimens. Clonality was higher in lesional than normal scalp, especially in alopecia totalis/universalis. It was less clear whether patients shared TCRs than it was in mice, possibly because of HLA.

The CDR3 covers 16 residues. Germline V gene lookup returns CDR1 LNHNV and CDR2 YYDKDF (reference sequence). Trimming pared 5 bases from V and 4 bases from J, leaving 17 bases between. A remark on this clone: Its antigen is not identified.

RNA extraction was followed by reverse transcription into cDNA, which acted as the sequencing template. Profiling relied on immunoSEQ multiplex PCR, and the TCRdb table lists in-frame clones only, not all of them. The sample shows roughly 150,000 clones, approximately 65% of them seen only once. The receptor comes from a human donor in good health. Material for sequencing was CD8+ T cells sorted from blood. This chain joins TRBV15 and TRBJ1-4; a possible D gene is TRBD1 (6 bases). The CDR3 sequence: CATSLQIQGLNEKLFF. In DNA, the CDR3 is TGTGCCACCAGCTTACAAATCCAGGGGCTTAATGAAAAACTGTTTTTT.